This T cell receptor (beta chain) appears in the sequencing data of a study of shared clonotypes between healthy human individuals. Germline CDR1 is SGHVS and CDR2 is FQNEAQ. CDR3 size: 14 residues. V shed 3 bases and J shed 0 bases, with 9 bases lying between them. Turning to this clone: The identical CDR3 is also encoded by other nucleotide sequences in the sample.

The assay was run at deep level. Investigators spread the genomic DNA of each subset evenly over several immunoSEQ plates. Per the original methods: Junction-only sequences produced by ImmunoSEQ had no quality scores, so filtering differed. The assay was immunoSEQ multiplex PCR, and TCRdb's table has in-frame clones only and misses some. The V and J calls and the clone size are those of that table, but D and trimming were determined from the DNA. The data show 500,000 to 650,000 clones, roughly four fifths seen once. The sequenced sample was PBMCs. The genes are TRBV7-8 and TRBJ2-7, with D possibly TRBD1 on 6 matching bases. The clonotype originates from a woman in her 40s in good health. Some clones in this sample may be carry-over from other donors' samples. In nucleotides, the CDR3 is TGTGCCAGCAGCTTGAGGACAGACTCCTACGAGCAGTACTTC. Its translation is CASSLRTDSYEQYF.